This TCR beta chain stems from a study of cytomegalovirus exposure and HLA in healthy donors. Study overall: It was reported in a later analysis that the same platform had been used for the 90 to 150 validation repertoires as for the roughly 700 first-cohort repertoires. Study-wide findings and caveats: The study listed approximately 170 cytomegalovirus-associated TCR beta chains.

In germline, CDR1 is MNHNY, CDR2 SVGAGI (reference sequence). The CDR3 runs to 13 residues. V dropped 3 bases and J dropped 6; count of bases not matched to a gene: 2. Sequenced by immunoSEQ multiplex PCR; TCRdb stores in-frame clones only, minus some. The table records more than 150,000 clones, around four fifths of them present only once. With regard to this clone: The antigen is not known.

The specimen was PBMCs. The chain carries TRBV6-6 and TRBJ2-7; 10 nucleotides align to TRBD1. The origin of this receptor is a man between 18 and 29 years old in good health and CMV-seropositive. The CDR3 coding sequence is TGTGCCAGCAGTTATGGGACAGGGGTCGAGCAGTACTTC. This sequence encodes CASSYGTGVEQYF.